This T cell receptor beta chain was captured in a study of graft-versus-host responses after intestinal transplantation. The data were produced by immunoSEQ multiplex PCR, yet TCRdb's version contains in-frame clones alone and is incomplete. This table holds approximately 99,000 clones, less than 95% found once. To note about this clone: What it binds is not known.

The receptor comes from a human donor who was the organ donor for an intestinal transplant. The source material was unstimulated CD8+ T cells sorted from spleen or lymph node cells, sampled before transplant.

CDR3 bases: TGTGCCAGCAGTGACCAGGGGACGATAAGTGGCTACACCTTC. The encoded protein is CASSDQGTISGYTF. The chain couples TRBV25-1 to TRBJ1-2, with D possibly being TRBD1 (6 bases). This CDR3 spans 14 amino acids. Trimming removed 3 bases from V and 7 bases from J, with 15 bases in between. Germline CDR1 MGHDK, CDR2 SYGVNS.